This T cell receptor (beta chain) was documented in a study of OX40 agonist ivuxolimab in advanced cancers. Study-wide context: Three dose-escalation patients had partial responses: one with hepatocellular carcinoma and two with cutaneous melanoma.

The table came from immunoSEQ multiplex PCR; TCRdb's copy has only in-frame clones and leaves some out. The sample carries tens of thousands of clones, around 87% recorded once. A remark on this clone: Its antigen is unknown.

This CDR3 has 15 amino acids. CDR1 and CDR2 (germline): SGHTA, FQGTGA. V was shortened by 5 bases and J by 4 bases, with 17 bases between the two germline ends. Study-level findings and limits: Doses of 0.1 to 3.0 mg/kg were accompanied by clonal expansion of CD4+ and CD8+ blood T cells by week 6.

This material consisted of CD4+ or CD8+ T cells sorted from blood, taken in a trial of the OX40 agonist ivuxolimab. The TCR sequence derives from an adult with an advanced solid tumor such as melanoma, head and neck, liver or kidney cancer. The chain links TRBV7-3 to TRBJ2-5, with D possibly matching TRBD1 (8 bases). CDR3 in amino acids: CASSTGQGGRETQYF. DNA for the CDR3: TGTGCCAGCAGCACAGGACAGGGAGGGCGAGAGACCCAGTACTTC.